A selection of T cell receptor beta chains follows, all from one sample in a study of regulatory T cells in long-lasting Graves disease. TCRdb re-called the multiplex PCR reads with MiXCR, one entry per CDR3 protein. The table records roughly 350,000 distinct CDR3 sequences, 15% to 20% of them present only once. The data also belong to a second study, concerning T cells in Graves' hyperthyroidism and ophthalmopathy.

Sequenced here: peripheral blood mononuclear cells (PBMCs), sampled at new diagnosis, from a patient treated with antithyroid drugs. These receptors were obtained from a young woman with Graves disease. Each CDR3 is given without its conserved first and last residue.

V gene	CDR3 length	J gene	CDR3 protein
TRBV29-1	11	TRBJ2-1	SVAGLAGNEQF
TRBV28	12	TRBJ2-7	ASGPVPVSYEQY
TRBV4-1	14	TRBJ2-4	ASSQPRQGAKNIQY
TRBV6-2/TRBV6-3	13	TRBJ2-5	ASSYSSGRTETQY
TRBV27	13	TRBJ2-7	ASSLGQPHSYEQY
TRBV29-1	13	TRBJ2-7	SVEDRTGLGYEQY
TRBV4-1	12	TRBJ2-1	ASSQDSGEYEQF
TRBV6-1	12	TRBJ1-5	ASRRDRGKQPQH
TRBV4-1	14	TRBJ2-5	ASSTQGLAGGETQY
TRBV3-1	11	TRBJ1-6	ASSQELGSPLH
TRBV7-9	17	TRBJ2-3	ASSFPTRLAGEVSDTQY
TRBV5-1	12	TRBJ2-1	ASRGGLLYNEQF
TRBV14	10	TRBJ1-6	ASSPDNSPLH
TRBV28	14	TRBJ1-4	ASSHDTRATNEKLF
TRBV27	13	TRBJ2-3	ASSRDSSDTDTQY
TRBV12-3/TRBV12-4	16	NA	ASSLAQLVQAGKDEQY
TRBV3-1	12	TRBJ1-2	ASSQLGVNYGYT
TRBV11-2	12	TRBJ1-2	ASSLGRVSYGYT
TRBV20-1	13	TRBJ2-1	SARDGTSEYNEQF
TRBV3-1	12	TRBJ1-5	ASSLNANGQPQH
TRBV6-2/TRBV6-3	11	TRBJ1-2	ASSQGNGYGYT
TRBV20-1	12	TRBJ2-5	SARADVPEETQY
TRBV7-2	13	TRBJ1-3	ASSPTGGSGNTIY
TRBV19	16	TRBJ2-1	ASSIVGNSGGSYNEQF
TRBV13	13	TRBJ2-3	ASSATGATADTQY
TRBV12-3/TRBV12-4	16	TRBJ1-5	ASSPRANLEGSNQPQH
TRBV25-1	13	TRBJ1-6	ASSGTGVGISPLH
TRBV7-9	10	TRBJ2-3	ASSPTSNLLY
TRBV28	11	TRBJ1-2	AISSEALRGYT
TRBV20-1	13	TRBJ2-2	SARGDGGLSGELF
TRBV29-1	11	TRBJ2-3	SVVVDSTDTQY
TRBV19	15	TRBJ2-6	ASSPGDLLSGANALT
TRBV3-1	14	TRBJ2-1	ASSQEWDRSANEQF
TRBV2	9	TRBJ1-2	ASSAAHGYT
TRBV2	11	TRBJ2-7	ASSESSLGEQY
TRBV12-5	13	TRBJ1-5	ASALPGGYNQPQH
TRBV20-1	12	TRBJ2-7	SASRGGDVYEQY
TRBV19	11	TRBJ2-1	ASSPSGANEQF
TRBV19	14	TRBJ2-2	ASSSPPQLNTGELF
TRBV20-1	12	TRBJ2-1	SANVGTDYNEQF
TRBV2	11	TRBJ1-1	ASRDRGGTEAF
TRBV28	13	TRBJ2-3	ASGPGQGNTDTQY